This TCR beta chain was identified during a study of tumor-infiltrating lymphocytes in primary liver carcinoma. About the research overall: Ranging in age from 30 to 69 years, the patients were men and women. Measuring about 4.2 to 11 cm across, the tumors were staged as T1-T3 N0M0. Regardless of tissue type, samples showed similar yields of roughly 3.65 to 7.5 million productive TCRbeta reads. The study, taken as a whole, reports: A significantly higher top-250-clone fraction was recorded for tumors than for blood (p = 0.039).

The source of the blood RNA was unsorted whole blood, and germline DNA was extracted as well. The germline V gene encodes CDR1 MDHEN and CDR2 SYDVKM. The CDR3 has 15 amino acids. A primer in the constant region served to generate TCR beta cDNA from roughly 450 ng of total RNA. Slightly modified ARM-PCR with three nested multiplex PCR rounds yielded TCR beta libraries. The first two PCR rounds, approximately 10 cycles each, used TRBV1-TRBV30 forward primers and a C-beta reverse primer. In TCRdb, the multiplex PCR reads were re-called with MiXCR into one record per CDR3 protein. The table has 330,000 or so distinct CDR3 sequences, approximately 64% seen once. Worth noting for this clonotype: No antigen is known for it. An end of the junction does not agree with germline; a read error may underlie this.

The genes are TRBV28 and TRBJ1-5; tentatively, D is TRBD1 (6 bases). Source material: peripheral blood. This receptor was identified in a man in his forties or fifties with primary liver carcinoma and hepatitis B virus infection. Written as DNA, the CDR3 is TGTGCCAACAGTCTAACGACAGGTATCAATCAGCCCCAGCATTTT. This codes for CANSLTTGINQPQHF.